This T cell receptor beta chain emerged from a study of cytomegalovirus exposure and HLA in healthy donors. Germline V lookup: CDR1 LNHDA, CDR2 SQIVND (reference sequence). The CDR3 loop spans 15 amino acids. V shed 6 bases, J shed 0 bases, and the junction held 2 bases outside the gene matches. The sample holds a few counts of this clone. The PCR had 60 Vbeta and 13 Jbeta primers. In the authors' workflow: About 10 million shared chains were among the roughly 80 million unique TCR beta chains that a later analysis counted. Data came from immunoSEQ multiplex PCR; TCRdb stores just in-frame clones and leaves some out. Clonal size and the V and J genes are those of that table, whereas D and trimming came from the DNA. The table shows approximately 130,000 clones, with 8.5% to 9% occurring only once.

The receptor was isolated from a woman aged 35 to 49 in good health and CMV-seropositive. Source material: PBMCs. The chain joins TRBV19 to TRBJ2-1, with TRBD2 matching over 10 bases. The CDR3 region has the DNA TGTGCCAGTAGATCTAGCGGGAGCTCCTACAATGAGCAGTTCTTC. Amino acids: CASRSSGSSYNEQFF.